This T cell receptor (beta chain) was recorded in a study of T cells in Graves' hyperthyroidism and ophthalmopathy. From RNA transcripts, TCR beta CDR3 regions were amplified. RT-PCR in the first round (using the HTBI primer set) targeted the TCR CDR3. TCRdb called the multiplex PCR reads again in MiXCR, with one record for every CDR3 protein. The data show nearly 600,000 distinct CDR3 sequences, roughly 13% seen once. The CDR3 consists of 16 residues. Germline V gene sequence: CDR1 SGHAT, CDR2 FQNNGV. The V gene end was trimmed by 5 bases and the J gene end by 7 bases; junction bases not matched to a gene: 11. Clinical symptoms, serum thyroxine, TRAb, thyroid ultrasound and orbital computed tomography informed diagnoses. This clonotype has at least ten counts.

The sample consisted of blood. This clonotype originated in a young woman with Graves' hyperthyroidism that later progressed to Graves' ophthalmopathy. The chain links TRBV11-2 to TRBJ1-6, with 7 nucleotides matching TRBD1. CDR3 DNA sequence: TGTGCCAGCAGCCCCCGTCGGGACAGAACCAATTCACCCCTCCACTTT. It specifies CASSPRRDRTNSPLHF.